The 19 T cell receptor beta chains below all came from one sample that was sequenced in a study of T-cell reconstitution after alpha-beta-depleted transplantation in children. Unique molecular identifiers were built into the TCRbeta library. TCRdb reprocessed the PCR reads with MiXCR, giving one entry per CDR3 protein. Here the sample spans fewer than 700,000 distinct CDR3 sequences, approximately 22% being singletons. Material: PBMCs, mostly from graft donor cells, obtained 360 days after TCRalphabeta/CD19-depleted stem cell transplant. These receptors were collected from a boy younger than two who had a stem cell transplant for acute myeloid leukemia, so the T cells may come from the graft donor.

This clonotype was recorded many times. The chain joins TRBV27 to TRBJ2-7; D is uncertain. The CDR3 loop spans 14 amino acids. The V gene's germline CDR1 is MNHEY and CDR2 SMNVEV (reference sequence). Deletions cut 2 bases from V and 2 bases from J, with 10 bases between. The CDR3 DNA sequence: TGTGCCAGCAGTTTAATTGGGTCTACCTACGAGCAGTACTTC. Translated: CASSLIGSTYEQYF.

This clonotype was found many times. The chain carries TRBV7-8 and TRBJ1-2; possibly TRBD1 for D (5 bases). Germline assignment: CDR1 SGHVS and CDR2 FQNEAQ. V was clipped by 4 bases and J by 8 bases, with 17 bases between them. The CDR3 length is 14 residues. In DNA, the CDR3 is TGTGCCAGCAGCTCCCCTGGGGGAGAGAGGGGCTACACCTTC. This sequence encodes CASSSPGGERGYTF.

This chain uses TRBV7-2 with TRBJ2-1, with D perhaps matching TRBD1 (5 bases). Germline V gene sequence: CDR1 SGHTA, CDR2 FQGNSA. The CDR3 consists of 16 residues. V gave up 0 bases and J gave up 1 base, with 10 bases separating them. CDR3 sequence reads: CASSLAQQVSYNEQFF. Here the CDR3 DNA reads TGTGCCAGCAGCTTAGCGCAACAGGTGTCCTACAATGAGCAGTTCTTC. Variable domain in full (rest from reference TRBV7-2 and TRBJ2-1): GAGVSQSPSNKVTEKGKDVELRCDPISGHTALYWYRQSLGQGLEFLIYFQGNSAPDKSGLPSDRFSAERTGGSVSTLTIQRTQQEDSAVYLCASSLAQQVSYNEQFFGPGTRLTVL.

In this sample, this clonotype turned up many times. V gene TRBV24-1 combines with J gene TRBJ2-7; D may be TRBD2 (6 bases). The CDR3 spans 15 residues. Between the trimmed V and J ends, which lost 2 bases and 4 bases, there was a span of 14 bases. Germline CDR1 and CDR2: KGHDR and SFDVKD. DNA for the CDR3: TGTGCCACCAGTGATTCGGGACTCGGATCTTACGAGCAGTACTTC. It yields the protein CATSDSGLGSYEQYF.

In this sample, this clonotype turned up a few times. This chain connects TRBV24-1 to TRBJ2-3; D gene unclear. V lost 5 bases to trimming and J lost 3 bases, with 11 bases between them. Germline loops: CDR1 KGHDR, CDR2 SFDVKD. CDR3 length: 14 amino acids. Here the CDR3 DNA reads TGTGCCACCAGTGTCAGAGAGGTAACAGATACGCAGTATTTT. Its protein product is CATSVREVTDTQYF.

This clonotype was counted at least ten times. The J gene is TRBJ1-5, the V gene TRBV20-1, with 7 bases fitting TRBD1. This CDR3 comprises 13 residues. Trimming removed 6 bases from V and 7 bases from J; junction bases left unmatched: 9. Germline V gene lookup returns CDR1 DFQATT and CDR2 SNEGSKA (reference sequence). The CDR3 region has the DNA TGCAGTGCCCTACAGACAGGGTACCAGCCCCAGCATTTT. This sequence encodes CSALQTGYQPQHF.

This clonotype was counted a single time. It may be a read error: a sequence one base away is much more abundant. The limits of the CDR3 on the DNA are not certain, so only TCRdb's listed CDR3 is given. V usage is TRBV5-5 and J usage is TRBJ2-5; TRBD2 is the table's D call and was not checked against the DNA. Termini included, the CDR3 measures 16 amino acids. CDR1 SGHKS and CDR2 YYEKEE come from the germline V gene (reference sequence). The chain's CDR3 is CASSWGQGTLLETQCF.

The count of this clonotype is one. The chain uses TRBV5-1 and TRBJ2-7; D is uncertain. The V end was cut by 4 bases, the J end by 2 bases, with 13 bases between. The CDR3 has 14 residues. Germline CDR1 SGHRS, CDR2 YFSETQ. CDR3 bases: TGCGCCAGCAGCCCCGTAACCACGGCCTACGAGCAGTACTTC. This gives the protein CASSPVTTAYEQYF.

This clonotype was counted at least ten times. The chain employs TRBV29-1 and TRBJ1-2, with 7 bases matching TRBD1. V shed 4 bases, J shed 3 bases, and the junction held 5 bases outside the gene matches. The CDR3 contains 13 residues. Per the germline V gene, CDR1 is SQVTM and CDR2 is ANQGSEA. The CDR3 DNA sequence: TGCAGCGTTGCGACAGGGCCCTACTATGGCTACACCTTC. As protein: CSVATGPYYGYTF.

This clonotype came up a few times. The CDR3 loop is CASSSYRGAGYTF. The CDR3, as DNA: TGCGCCAGCAGCTCCTATCGAGGGGCGGGCTACACCTTC. The chain couples TRBV5-1 to TRBJ1-2; the D gene is possibly TRBD1 (5 bases). Looked up from germline, CDR1 is SGHRS and CDR2 is YFSETQ. The CDR3 is 13 residues long. Trimming shortened V by 3 bases and J by 8 bases, and 14 bases separated the two germline ends. The variable domain in full, with the rest retrieved from reference TRBV5-1 and TRBJ1-2, is KAGVTQTPRYLIKTRGQQVTLSCSPISGHRSVSWYQQTPGQGLQFLFEYFSETQRNKGNFPGRFSGRQFSNSRSEMNVSTLELGDSALYLCASSSYRGAGYTFGSGTRLTVV.

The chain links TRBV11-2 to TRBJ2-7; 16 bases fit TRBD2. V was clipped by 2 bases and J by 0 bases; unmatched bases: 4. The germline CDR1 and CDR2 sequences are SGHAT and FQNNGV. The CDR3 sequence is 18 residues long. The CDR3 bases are TGTGCCAGCAGCTTACCCGGGACTAGCGGGGGGGTCTCCTACGAGCAGTACTTC. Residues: CASSLPGTSGGVSYEQYF.

CDR3 sequence (DNA): TGTGCCACCAGCAGTAAAGGTTATGAGCAGTTCTTC. Its translation: CATSSKGYEQFF. This chain connects TRBV15 to TRBJ2-1; D is uncertain. This CDR3 is built from 12 residues. The germline gives CDR1 LNHNV, CDR2 YYDKDF (reference sequence). V shed 3 bases and J shed 8 bases, with 8 bases lying between them. The variable domain in full, with the rest retrieved from reference TRBV15 and TRBJ2-1, is DAMVIQNPRYQVTQFGKPVTLSCSQTLNHNVMYWYQQKSSQAPKLLFHYYDKDFNNEADTPDNFQSRRPNTSFCFLDIRSPGLGDTAMYLCATSSKGYEQFFGPGTRLTVL.

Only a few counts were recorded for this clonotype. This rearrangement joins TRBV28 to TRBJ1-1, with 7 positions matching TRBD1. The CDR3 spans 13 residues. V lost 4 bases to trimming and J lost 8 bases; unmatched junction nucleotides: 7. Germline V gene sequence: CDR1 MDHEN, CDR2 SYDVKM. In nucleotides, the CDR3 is TGTGCCAGCAGTTCTCGACAGGGAAGGGAAGCTTTCTTT. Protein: CASSSRQGREAFF. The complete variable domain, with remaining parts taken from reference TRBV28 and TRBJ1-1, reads DVKVTQSSRYLVKRTGEKVFLECVQDMDHENMFWYRQDPGLGLRLIYFSYDVKMKEKGDIPEGYSVSREKKERFSLILESASTNQTSMYLCASSSRQGREAFFGQGTRLTVV.

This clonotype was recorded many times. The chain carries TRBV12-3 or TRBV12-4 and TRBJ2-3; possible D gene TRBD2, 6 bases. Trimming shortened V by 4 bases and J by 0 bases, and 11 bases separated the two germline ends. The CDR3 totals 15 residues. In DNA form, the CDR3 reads TGTGCCAGCAGTTGGTTCGGGACTAGCACAGATACGCAGTATTTT. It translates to CASSWFGTSTDTQYF.

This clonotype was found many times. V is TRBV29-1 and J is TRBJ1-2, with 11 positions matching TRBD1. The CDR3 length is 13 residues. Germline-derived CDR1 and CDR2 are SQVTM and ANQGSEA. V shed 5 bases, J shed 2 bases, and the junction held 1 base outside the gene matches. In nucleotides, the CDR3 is TGCAGCGTTTGGACAGGGGGCAACTATGGCTACACCTTC. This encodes CSVWTGGNYGYTF.

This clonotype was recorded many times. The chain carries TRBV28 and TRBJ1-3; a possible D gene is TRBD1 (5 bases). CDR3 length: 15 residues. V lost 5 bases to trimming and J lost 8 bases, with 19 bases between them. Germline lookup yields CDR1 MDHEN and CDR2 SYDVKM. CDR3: CASSIRATTGDTIYF. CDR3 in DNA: TGTGCCAGCAGTATAAGGGCGACGACGGGGGACACCATATATTTT.

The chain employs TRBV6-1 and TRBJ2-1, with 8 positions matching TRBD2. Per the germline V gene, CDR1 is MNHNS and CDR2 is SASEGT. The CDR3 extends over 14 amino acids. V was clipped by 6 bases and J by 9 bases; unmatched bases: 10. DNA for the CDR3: TGTGCCAGCAGATCACGGGGGGGCCGGTTTGAGCAGTTCTTC. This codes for CASRSRGGRFEQFF.

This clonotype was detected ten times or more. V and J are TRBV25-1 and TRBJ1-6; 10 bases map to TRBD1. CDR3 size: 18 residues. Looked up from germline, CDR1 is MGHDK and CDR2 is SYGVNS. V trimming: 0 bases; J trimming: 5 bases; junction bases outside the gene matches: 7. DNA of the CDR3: TGTGCCAGCAGTGAATACTTCCCGGACAGGGGGAATAATTCACCCCTCCACTTT. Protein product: CASSEYFPDRGNNSPLHF.

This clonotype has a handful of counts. CDR3 protein: CSAFSTNTGELFF. The DNA for the CDR3 is TGCAGTGCTTTTAGTACGAACACCGGGGAGCTGTTTTTT. This chain links TRBV20-1 with TRBJ2-2; no reliable D call. Trimming removed 5 bases at V and 0 bases at J, with 7 bases between. Per germline, CDR1 DFQATT and CDR2 SNEGSKA (reference sequence). The CDR3 spans 13 residues.